The clone carrying this T cell receptor beta chain was counted between two and nine times. Preparation of the TCRbeta library involved a method that used unique molecular identifiers. TCRdb re-derived calls from the PCR reads in MiXCR, one entry per CDR3 protein. The sample lists fewer than 400,000 distinct CDR3 sequences, 20% seen once, with around 4% in the top ten. This record belongs to a study of T-cell reconstitution after alpha-beta-depleted transplantation in children. This CDR3 is built from 15 residues. After removal of 6 bases from V and 3 bases from J, the junction contained 11 bases not matched to a gene. CDR1 and CDR2 from the germline V gene are MDHEN and SYDVKM.

The source is a human donor who donated a stem cell graft to a child with acute myeloid leukemia. Sequencing used PBMCs from the stem cell graft donor, obtained from the stem cell graft. V gene TRBV28 combines with J gene TRBJ2-7, with TRBD1 matching 7 bases. The CDR3: CASSPPRAGGYEQYF. As DNA, the CDR3 is TGTGCCAGCAGCCCCCCACGGGCAGGGGGCTACGAGCAGTACTTC.